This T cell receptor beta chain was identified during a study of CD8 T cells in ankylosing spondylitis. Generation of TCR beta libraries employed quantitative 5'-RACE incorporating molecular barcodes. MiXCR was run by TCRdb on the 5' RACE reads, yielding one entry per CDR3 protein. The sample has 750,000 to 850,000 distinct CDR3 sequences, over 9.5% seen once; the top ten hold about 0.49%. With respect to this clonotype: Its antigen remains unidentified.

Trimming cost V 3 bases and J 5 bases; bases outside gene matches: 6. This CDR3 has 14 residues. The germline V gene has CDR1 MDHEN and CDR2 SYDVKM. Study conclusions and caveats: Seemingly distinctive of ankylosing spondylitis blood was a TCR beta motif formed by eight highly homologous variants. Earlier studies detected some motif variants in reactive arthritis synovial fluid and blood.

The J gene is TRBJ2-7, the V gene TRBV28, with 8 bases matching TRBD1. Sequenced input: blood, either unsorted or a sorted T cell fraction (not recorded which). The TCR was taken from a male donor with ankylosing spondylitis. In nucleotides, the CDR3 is TGTGCCAGCAGTTTTCGACAGGGGATACACGAGCAGTACTTC. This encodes CASSFRQGIHEQYF. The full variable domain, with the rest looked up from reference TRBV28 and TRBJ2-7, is DVKVTQSSRYLVKRTGEKVFLECVQDMDHENMFWYRQDPGLGLRLIYFSYDVKMKEKGDIPEGYSVSREKKERFSLILESASTNQTSMYLCASSFRQGIHEQYFGPGTRLTVT.